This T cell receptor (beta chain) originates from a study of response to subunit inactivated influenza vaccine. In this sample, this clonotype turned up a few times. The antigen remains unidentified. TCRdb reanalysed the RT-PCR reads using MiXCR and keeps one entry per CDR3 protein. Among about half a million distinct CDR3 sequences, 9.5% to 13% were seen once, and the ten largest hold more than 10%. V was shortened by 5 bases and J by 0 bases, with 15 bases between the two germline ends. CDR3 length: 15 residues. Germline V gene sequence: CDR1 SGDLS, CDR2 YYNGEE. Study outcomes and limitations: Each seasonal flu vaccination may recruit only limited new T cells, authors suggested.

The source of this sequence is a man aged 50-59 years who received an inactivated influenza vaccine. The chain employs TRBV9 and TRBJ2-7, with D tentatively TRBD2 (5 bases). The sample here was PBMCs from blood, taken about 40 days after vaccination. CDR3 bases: TGTGCCAGCAGTATAAGCGGCGAGAGCTCCTACGAGCAGTACTTC. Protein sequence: CASSISGESSYEQYF.